This T cell receptor beta chain was identified during a study of blood T cell repertoires in COVID-19. Overall study context: Some COVID-19 samples were acute and others convalescent; all came from the United States, Italy and Spain. The cDNA or gDNA used as material had been derived from T cells, B-cell-depleted T cells, or PBMCs.

Original handling: Researchers report that nucleated cell counts were estimated from reference gene primer amplification. Assay used: immunoSEQ multiplex PCR; TCRdb lists only in-frame clones, some missing. That table furnishes V, J and clone size, whereas the DNA furnished D and trimming. The sample has 120,000 to 150,000 clones; 70% to 80% are singletons. CDR3 length equals 14 residues. The germline V gene has CDR1 LNHDA and CDR2 SQIVND (reference sequence). The germline V and J ends were trimmed by 0 bases and 1 base, with 6 bases remaining between them. The J gene is TRBJ1-1, the V gene TRBV19, with D hard to call. Sequenced material: peripheral blood. This TCR came from a man aged 45-65 years with acute or convalescent COVID-19. As DNA, the CDR3 is TGTGCCAGTAGTATAGATTCCCGGAACACTGAAGCTTTCTTT. It encodes CASSIDSRNTEAFF.